In its sample, the clone carrying this T cell receptor (beta chain) was seen once. Its antigen remains unknown. The data derive from a study of shared clonotypes between healthy human individuals. The overall study: Each donor had three CD4 naive, three CD4 memory, two CD8 naive and one CD8 memory plate. Study-wide results and limits: Shared across a few donors were about 4.8% of the naive CD4 clonotypes.

Every one of the donors was a Caucasian adult that lived in Nashville, Tennessee. Tens of thousands of T cell genomes (around 200 ng DNA) went into each sorted-subset replicate. Here immunoSEQ multiplex PCR was the method, and the copy in TCRdb shows in-frame clones only, minus some. This sample has roughly 2.5 million clones, with 90% to 95% found just once. What was sequenced was naive CD4+ T cells sorted from blood. Subset indicated: CD45RA+ positively selected. This receptor was obtained from a young man in good health.

CDR3 nucleotide sequence: TGTGCCAGCAGCGTGGACAGGATATTCAACGAGCAGTACTTC. This encodes CASSVDRIFNEQYF. The rearrangement uses TRBV5-4 and TRBJ2-7, with 7 bases identical to TRBD1. Germline values: CDR1 SGHNT, CDR2 YYREEE (reference sequence). This CDR3 has 14 residues. The V gene end was trimmed by 4 bases and the J gene end by 5 bases; junction bases not matched to a gene: 9. Full variable domain (rest looked up from reference TRBV5-4 and TRBJ2-7): ETGVTQSPTHLIKTRGQQVTLRCSSQSGHNTVSWYQQALGQGPQFIFQYYREEENGRGNFPPRFSGLQFPNYSSELNVNALELDDSALYLCASSVDRIFNEQYFGPGTRLTVT.